Listed below are T cell receptor beta chains from one sample, sequenced in a study of Graves' ophthalmopathy and Graves' hyperthyroidism. TCRdb independently ran MiXCR on the multiplex PCR reads; one entry per CDR3 protein. Among about 700,000 distinct CDR3 sequences listed, approximately 40% were seen once. The sample comprised peripheral blood. These receptor sequences come from an adult man with Graves' ophthalmopathy. Each CDR3 is given with its conserved first and last residue. A D gene is named only where the DNA matches it firmly. The size entry is marked missing in some rows and otherwise reads once, few, many or a size class.

>TRBJ2-7|many|.|TRBV15|14
CATSTTNRGDEQYF
TGTGCCACCAGCACGACAAACCGAGGGGACGAGCAGTACTTC
>TRBJ1-5|many|TRBD1|TRBV19|15
CASSPMTGGNQPQHF
TGTGCCAGTTCGCCCATGACAGGGGGGAATCAGCCCCAGCATTTT
>TRBJ2-7|.|TRBD2|TRBV5-6|15
CASSGRGRGDHEQYF
TGTGCCAGCAGCGGACGGGGGAGGGGAGACCACGAGCAGTACTTC
>TRBJ1-2|.|.|TRBV7-9|15
CASSFRRGIGYGYTF
TGTGCCAGCAGTTTTCGCCGGGGGATCGGTTATGGCTACACCTTC
>TRBJ1-5|many|.|TRBV12-3/TRBV12-4|12
CASTSYGAPQHF
TGTGCCAGCACCTCATACGGGGCCCCCCAGCATTTT
>TRBJ1-2|many|.|TRBV7-9|12
CASSSYREGYTF
TGTGCCAGCAGCTCCTACAGGGAGGGCTACACCTTC
>TRBJ1-2|few|.|TRBV3-1|12
CASSQVGHGYTF
TGTGCCAGCAGCCAAGTGGGACATGGCTACACCTTC
>TRBJ1-6|.|.|TRBV6-6|12
CASRTPVAPLHF
TGTGCCAGCAGGACCCCCGTGGCTCCCCTCCACTTT
>TRBJ2-5|.|TRBD1|TRBV7-3|16
CASSQDRGTGVETQYF
TGTGCCAGCAGCCAGGACAGGGGGACAGGGGTGGAGACCCAGTACTTC
>TRBJ2-5|.|.|TRBV20-1|13
CSASSPRGETQYF
TGCAGTGCTAGCTCCCCGAGGGGAGAGACCCAGTACTTC
>TRBJ1-3|.|TRBD1|TRBV5-4|17
CASSWPGQGDLGNTIYF
TGTGCCAGCAGCTGGCCGGGACAGGGCGATCTCGGAAACACCATATATTTT
>TRBJ1-3|.|.|TRBV5-1|15
CASSSTGNSGNTIYF
TGCGCCAGCAGCTCTACGGGCAATAGTGGAAACACCATATATTTT
>TRBJ2-7|.|.|TRBV11-2|14
CASSLAFIPNEQYF
TGTGCCAGCAGCTTAGCGTTTATACCTAACGAGCAGTACTTC
>TRBJ1-1|.|.|TRBV2|16
CASSPNGGGASTEAFF
TGTGCCAGCTCACCAAACGGCGGGGGCGCGAGCACTGAAGCTTTCTTT
>TRBJ1-1|once|.|TRBV12-3/TRBV12-4|13
CAGSERQLTEAFF
TGTGCCGGCAGTGAAAGACAGCTCACTGAAGCTTTCTTT
>TRBJ2-7|many|TRBD2|TRBV20-1|13
CSAQTSAAYEQYF
TGCAGTGCCCAGACTAGCGCAGCCTACGAGCAGTACTTC
>TRBJ1-2|.|.|TRBV24-1|13
CATSGAGLYGYTF
TGTGCCACCAGTGGGGCAGGGCTTTATGGCTACACCTTC
>TRBJ1-2|.|TRBD1|TRBV7-9|15
CASSLEDRGLDGYTF
TGTGCCAGCAGCTTAGAGGACAGGGGGTTGGATGGCTACACCTTC
>TRBJ2-7|.|TRBD1|TRBV10-3|13
CATEGASSYEQYF
TGTGCCACAGAGGGGGCCTCTTCCTACGAGCAGTACTTC
>TRBJ1-1|.|.|TRBV2|12
CASLVQGTEAFF
TGTGCCAGCTTGGTTCAGGGGACTGAAGCTTTCTTT
>TRBJ2-7|many|TRBD1|TRBV15|14
CATSTRDRPHEQYF
TGTGCCACCAGCACCCGGGACAGGCCCCACGAGCAGTACTTC
>TRBJ1-1|.|.|TRBV10-3|14
CASSYPTRGTEAFF
TGTGCCAGCAGTTACCCCACCAGGGGCACTGAAGCTTTCTTT
>TRBJ1-2|.|.|TRBV10-2|15
CASSERRGGQHGYTF
TGCGCCAGCAGTGAGAGGAGGGGAGGACAGCATGGCTACACCTTC
>TRBJ1-5|.|TRBD1|TRBV4-3|16
CANSQATGLSNQPQHF
TGCGCCAACAGCCAAGCGACAGGGTTGAGCAATCAGCCCCAGCATTTT
>TRBJ1-6|many|.|TRBV7-2|16
CASSPGAGGGGSPLHF
TGTGCCAGCAGCCCGGGGGCAGGTGGAGGAGGTTCACCCCTCCACTTT
>TRBJ2-2|.|TRBD2|TRBV7-9|16
CASSLGTSGWTGELFF
TGTGCCAGCAGTCTAGGGACTAGCGGGTGGACCGGGGAGCTGTTTTTT
>TRBJ1-5|few|TRBD1|TRBV7-8|14
CASKTGTGDQPQHF
TGTGCCAGTAAAACCGGGACAGGGGATCAGCCCCAGCATTTT
>TRBJ1-2|.|.|TRBV15|14
CATSRDLGQRGTFF
TGTGCCACCAGCAGAGATCTCGGTCAGCGGGGGACGTTTTTC
>TRBJ1-6|.|TRBD1|TRBV7-2|14
CAWSLQGANSPLHF
TGTGCCTGGAGTCTACAGGGGGCAAATTCACCCCTCCACTTT
>TRBJ2-1|.|TRBD2|TRBV6-5|16
CASSYQTGGGGNEQFF
TGTGCCAGCAGCTATCAGACAGGTGGCGGGGGGAATGAGCAGTTCTTC
>TRBJ2-5|many|.|TRBV7-9|11
CASSQRETQYF
TGTGCCAGCAGCCAGAGAGAGACCCAGTACTTC
>TRBJ2-5|.|TRBD2|TRBV9|15
CASSVGGARGETQYF
TGTGCCAGCAGCGTCGGGGGGGCGCGAGGAGAGACCCAGTACTTC
>TRBJ1-1|many|.|TRBV12-3/TRBV12-4|12
CASSSTGRQAFF
TGTGCCAGCAGTTCGACAGGCCGTCAAGCTTTCTTT
>TRBJ2-3|.|.|TRBV20-1|10
CSDARDTQYF
TGCAGTGACGCCCGGGATACGCAGTATTTT
>TRBJ2-3|.|TRBD2|TRBV29-1|17
CSVEDPGEASGRDTQYF
TGCAGCGTTGAAGATCCAGGGGAGGCTAGCGGGAGAGATACGCAGTATTTT
>TRBJ1-1|.|.|TRBV30|11
CAWSGQNEAFF
TGTGCCTGGTCGGGACAAAATGAAGCTTTCTTT
>TRBJ2-7|.|TRBD2|TRBV15|13
CATSNRLAGEQYF
TGTGCCACCAGCAACAGGCTAGCGGGAGAGCAGTACTTC
>TRBJ2-5|.|TRBD1|TRBV12-3/TRBV12-4|13
CASSDRVGETQHF
TGTGCCAGCAGTGACAGGGTTGGAGAGACCCAGCACTTC
>TRBJ1-1|.|.|TRBV6-1|15
CASSEAYRMNTEAFF
TGTGCCAGCAGTGAAGCGTACAGGATGAACACTGAAGCTTTCTTT
>TRBJ2-7|many|.|TRBV10-3|15
CAISEVAGVSYEQYF
TGTGCCATCAGTGAGGTTGCAGGGGTCTCCTACGAGCAGTACTTC
>TRBJ2-2|.|.|TRBV25-1|14
CASRLEMGTGELFF
TGTGCCAGCAGGCTCGAGATGGGAACCGGGGAGCTGTTTTTT
>TRBJ1-6|.|.|TRBV12-3/TRBV12-4|15
CASSLSGAYNSPLHF
TGTGCCAGCAGTTTATCTGGGGCCTATAATTCACCCCTCCACTTT
>TRBJ2-7|.|.|TRBV29-1|12
CSVEVTPYERCF
TGCAGCGTTGAAGTCACTCCCTACGAGCGGTGCTTC
>TRBJ1-4|.|.|TRBV5-1|12
CASSSPGLGLFF
TGCGCCAGCAGCTCCCCGGGACTCGGGCTGTTTTTT
>TRBJ2-1|.|TRBD2|TRBV10-2|15
CASSVEGLSYNEQFF
TGCGCCAGCAGTGTAGAGGGACTATCCTACAATGAGCAGTTCTTC